The T cell receptor (beta chain) under discussion was sequenced for a study of patients and donors after allogeneic stem cell transplantation. TCRdb independently ran MiXCR on the RT-PCR reads; one entry per CDR3 protein. The sample lists about 960,000 distinct CDR3 sequences, roughly 18% seen once, with roughly 6% in the top ten. The sample was blood, either unsorted or a sorted T cell fraction (not recorded which). The clonotype was recovered from a human donor who was either an allogeneic HSCT recipient or a stem cell or donor lymphocyte infusion donor (not recorded which). It is not recorded whose cells these are; they may come from a transplant donor.

CDR3 residues: CASRQGASGTSSTDTQYF. The CDR3 DNA follows: TGTGCCAGCAGGCAAGGGGCTAGCGGGACCTCTAGCACAGATACGCAGTATTTT. V is TRBV12-3 or TRBV12-4 and J is TRBJ2-3; 9 bases map to TRBD2. This CDR3 is built from 18 residues. The junction had 13 bases not matched to a gene; V was cut back by 6 bases and J by 0 bases.